Presented here are 13 T cell receptor beta chains from one specimen sequenced in a study of human T cells and chemical hapten exposure. MiXCR, run by TCRdb on the RACE reads, gives a single entry per CDR3 protein. The table lists 150,000 to 200,000 distinct CDR3 sequences, around 22% of them singletons. Time point here: patch test 1, 2 weeks after DPC sensitization. Treatment specified: therapeutic diphenylcyclopropenone sensitization with weekly scalp DPC. Here the sequenced sample was whole blood, taken in connection with sensitization to the hapten diphenylcyclopropenone (DPC). These receptors were taken from a woman aged 45-65 years with alopecia areata. Some clones in this sample may be carry-over from other donors' samples.

This clonotype occurred a few times. The chain couples TRBV5-1 to TRBJ1-1; possible D gene TRBD1, 5 bases. Trimming left V 4 bases short and J 3 bases short, with 16 bases between. Germline V gives CDR1 SGHRS, CDR2 YFSETQ. The CDR3 is made up of 15 amino acids. The CDR3 loop is CASSPRQLEDTEAFF. The CDR3 DNA reads as TGCGCCAGCAGCCCCCGACAGCTGGAGGACACTGAAGCTTTCTTT.

J is TRBJ1-2 and V is TRBV25-1, with D possibly TRBD1 on 6 matching bases. The CDR3 totals 16 residues. Germline V gene sequence: CDR1 MGHDK, CDR2 SYGVNS. V was cut by 1 base and J by 0 bases, with 12 bases left in between. DNA for the CDR3: TGTGCCAGCAGTGAATCGGGGGCCGTAGCTAACTATGGCTACACCTTC. It specifies CASSESGAVANYGYTF.

This clonotype was picked up a small number of times. The chain joins TRBV11-3 to TRBJ1-1, with D hard to call. Per the germline V gene, CDR1 is SGHNT and CDR2 is YENEEA. Trimming stripped 4 bases from V and 8 bases from J, with 5 bases between. The CDR3 is made up of 10 amino acids. CDR3 residues: CASSYIEAFF. CDR3 coding DNA: TGTGCCAGCAGCTACATCGAAGCTTTCTTT. The entire variable domain, with the rest obtained from reference TRBV11-3 and TRBJ1-1, is as follows: EAGVVQSPRYKIIEKKQPVAFWCNPISGHNTLYWYLQNLGQGPELLIRYENEEAVDDSQLPKDRFSAERLKGVDSTLKIQPAELGDSAVYLCASSYIEAFFGQGTRLTVV.

This clonotype was counted a few times. This chain uses TRBV5-1 with TRBJ2-6; D possibly corresponds to TRBD2 (5 bases). CDR1 and CDR2 from the germline V gene are SGHRS and YFSETQ. The V gene lost 4 bases and the J gene lost 0 bases, with 5 bases spanning the gap. This CDR3 contains 14 residues. In nucleotides, the CDR3 is TGCGCCAGCAGCGGGAGCTCTGGGGCCAACGTCCTGACTTTC. It encodes CASSGSSGANVLTF.

This clonotype was counted many times. The chain joins TRBV6-6 to TRBJ2-7; 9 nucleotides agree with TRBD1. Per germline, CDR1 MNHNY and CDR2 SVGAGI (reference sequence). CDR3 size: 13 residues. V gave up 8 bases and J gave up 5 bases; unmatched junction bases: 7. In nucleotides, the CDR3 is TGTGCCAGCCGGGACAGGGTGGATCACGAGCAGTACTTC. Its protein is CASRDRVDHEQYF.

The chain carries TRBV14 and TRBJ2-7, with TRBD1 matching 9 bases. With 2 bases clipped from V and 9 bases from J, the junction kept 11 bases outside the gene matches. The CDR3 extends over 15 amino acids. Germline lookup yields CDR1 SGHDN and CDR2 FVKESK. Here the CDR3 DNA reads TGTGCCAGCAGCCAAAGGACAGGGGCAGCATCCGGGCAGTACTTC. It codes for CASSQRTGAASGQYF.

In its sample, this clonotype was seen a few times. This sequence joins TRBV29-1 and TRBJ1-4; no clear D. Trimming left V 6 bases short and J 2 bases short, with 4 bases between. This CDR3 contains 11 residues. From germline, CDR1 is SQVTM and CDR2 ANQGSEA. The CDR3 region has the DNA TGCAGCGTGGAGACTAATGAAAAACTGTTTTTT. It yields the protein CSVETNEKLFF.

The chain has TRBV27 and TRBJ2-3; 8 bases map to TRBD2. V was clipped by 5 bases and J by 6 bases; unmatched bases: 7. The CDR3 length is 14 residues. Germline V lookup: CDR1 MNHEY, CDR2 SMNVEV (reference sequence). This CDR3 is CASSKAGALDTQYF. In DNA, the CDR3 is TGTGCCAGCAGTAAAGCGGGAGCGTTGGATACGCAGTATTTT.

V gene TRBV5-1 combines with J gene TRBJ1-4; unclear D gene. V was clipped by 0 bases and J by 4 bases, with 7 bases between them. CDR1 and CDR2 from the germline V gene are SGHRS and YFSETQ. CDR3 length equals 14 residues. CDR3 in amino acids: CASSLGPSNEKLFF. In DNA form, the CDR3 reads TGCGCCAGCAGCTTGGGACCCAGTAATGAAAAACTGTTTTTT.

The V and J genes are TRBV16 and TRBJ1-2; D not certain. CDR3 length: 13 amino acids. The germline gives CDR1 KGHSY, CDR2 FQNENV. V lost 0 bases and J 3 bases, leaving 5 bases between the germline ends. As DNA, the CDR3 is TGTGCCAGCAGCCAATCACCAGACTATGGCTACACCTTC. The encoded protein is CASSQSPDYGYTF.

The rearrangement joins TRBV11-2 to TRBJ2-7, with 7 positions matching TRBD1. V was pared by 5 bases and J by 2 bases, with 3 bases of the junction left unmatched. Germline CDR1 SGHAT, CDR2 FQNNGV. The CDR3 covers 13 residues. The CDR3 region has the DNA TGTGCCAGCAGCGGGACAGTTACCTACGAGCAGTACTTC. This translates into CASSGTVTYEQYF.

The chain uses TRBV20-1 and TRBJ2-5; D gene uncertain. V was pared by 7 bases and J by 0 bases, with 3 bases between. The length of the CDR3 is 10 residues. Germline V gene sequence: CDR1 DFQATT, CDR2 SNEGSKA (reference sequence). CDR3 nucleotide sequence: TGCAGTGGGGACCAAGAGACCCAGTACTTC. This translates into CSGDQETQYF.

The gene calls are TRBV12-3 or TRBV12-4 and TRBJ2-2, with D perhaps matching TRBD2 (6 bases). The CDR3 extends over 14 amino acids. V was trimmed by 4 bases and J by 4 bases, leaving 10 bases between them. DNA of the CDR3: TGTGCCAGCAGTTCCGGGAGACTCACCGGGGAGCTGTTTTTT. It encodes CASSSGRLTGELFF.